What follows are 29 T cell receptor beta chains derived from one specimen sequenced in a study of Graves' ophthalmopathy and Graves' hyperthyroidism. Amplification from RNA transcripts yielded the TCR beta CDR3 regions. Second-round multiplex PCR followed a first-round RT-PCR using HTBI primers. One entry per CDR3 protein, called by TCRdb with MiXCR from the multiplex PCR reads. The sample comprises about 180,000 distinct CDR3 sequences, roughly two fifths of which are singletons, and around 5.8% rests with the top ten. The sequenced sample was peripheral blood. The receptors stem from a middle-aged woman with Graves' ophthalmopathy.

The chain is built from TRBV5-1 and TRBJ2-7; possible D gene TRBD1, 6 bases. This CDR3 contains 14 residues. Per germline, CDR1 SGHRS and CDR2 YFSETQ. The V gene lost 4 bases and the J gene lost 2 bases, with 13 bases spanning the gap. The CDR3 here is CASSPADSTYEQYF. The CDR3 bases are TGCGCCAGCAGCCCAGCGGACAGTACCTACGAGCAGTACTTC. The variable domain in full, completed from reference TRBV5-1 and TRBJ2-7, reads KAGVTQTPRYLIKTRGQQVTLSCSPISGHRSVSWYQQTPGQGLQFLFEYFSETQRNKGNFPGRFSGRQFSNSRSEMNVSTLELGDSALYLCASSPADSTYEQYFGPGTRLTVT.

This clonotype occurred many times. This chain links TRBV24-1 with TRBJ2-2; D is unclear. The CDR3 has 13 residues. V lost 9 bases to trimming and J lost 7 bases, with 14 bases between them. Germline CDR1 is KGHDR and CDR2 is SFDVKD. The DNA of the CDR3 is TGTGCCACCCAGTCGGGTTTCGGCGGGGAGCTGTTTTTT. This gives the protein CATQSGFGGELFF.

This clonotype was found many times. DNA for the CDR3: TGTGCCAGCAGCCAAGATTGGCAGGGTTGGTCACCCCTCCACTTT. This codes for CASSQDWQGWSPLHF. The chain has TRBV3-1 and TRBJ1-6; D perhaps matches TRBD1 (5 bases). V gave up 0 bases and J gave up 10 bases, with 13 bases separating them. CDR1 LGHDT and CDR2 YNNKEL come from the germline V gene (reference sequence). This CDR3 is built from 15 residues.

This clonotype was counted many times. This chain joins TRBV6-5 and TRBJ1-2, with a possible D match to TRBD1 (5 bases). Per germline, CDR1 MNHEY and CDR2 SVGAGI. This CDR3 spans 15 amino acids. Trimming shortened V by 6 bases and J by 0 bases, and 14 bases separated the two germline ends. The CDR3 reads CASRVREDTNYGYTF. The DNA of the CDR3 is TGTGCCAGCAGGGTCAGGGAGGATACTAACTATGGCTACACCTTC.

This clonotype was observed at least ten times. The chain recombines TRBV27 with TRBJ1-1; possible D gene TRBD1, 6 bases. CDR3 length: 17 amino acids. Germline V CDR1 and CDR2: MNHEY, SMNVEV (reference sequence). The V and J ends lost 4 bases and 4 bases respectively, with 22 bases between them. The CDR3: CASSSSQGYTGSTEAFF. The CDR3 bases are TGTGCCAGCAGTTCATCTCAGGGGTATACTGGGAGCACTGAAGCTTTCTTT.

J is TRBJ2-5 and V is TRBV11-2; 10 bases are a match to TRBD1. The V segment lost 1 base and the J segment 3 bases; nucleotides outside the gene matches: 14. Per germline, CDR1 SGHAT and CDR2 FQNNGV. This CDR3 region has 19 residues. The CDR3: CASSLVPTGGYNTKETQYF. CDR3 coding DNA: TGTGCCAGCAGCTTAGTCCCGACAGGGGGCTATAATACGAAAGAGACCCAGTACTTC.

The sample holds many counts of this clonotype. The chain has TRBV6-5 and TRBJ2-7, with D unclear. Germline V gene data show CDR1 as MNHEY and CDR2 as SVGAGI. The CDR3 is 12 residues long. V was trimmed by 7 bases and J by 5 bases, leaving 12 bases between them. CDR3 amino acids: CASKETDHEQYF. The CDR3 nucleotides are TGTGCCAGCAAAGAGACGGACCACGAGCAGTACTTC.

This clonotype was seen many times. In nucleotides, the CDR3 is TGTGCCAGCAGTGGGTCCTATACGCGGATGGGGGCCAACGTCCTGACTTTC. It is translated as CASSGSYTRMGANVLTF. The chain uses TRBV6-1 and TRBJ2-6; D is ambiguous. This CDR3 has 17 amino acids. The ends were cut back, 4 bases at V and 4 bases at J, with 17 bases in the middle. CDR1 is MNHNS and CDR2 is SASEGT in the germline V gene.

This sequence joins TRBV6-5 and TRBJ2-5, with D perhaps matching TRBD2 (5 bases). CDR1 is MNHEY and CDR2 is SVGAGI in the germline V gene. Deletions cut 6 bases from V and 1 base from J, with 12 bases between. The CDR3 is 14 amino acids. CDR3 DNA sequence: TGTGCCAGCAGCTTAGATCTAGCCCAAGAGACCCAGTACTTC. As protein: CASSLDLAQETQYF.

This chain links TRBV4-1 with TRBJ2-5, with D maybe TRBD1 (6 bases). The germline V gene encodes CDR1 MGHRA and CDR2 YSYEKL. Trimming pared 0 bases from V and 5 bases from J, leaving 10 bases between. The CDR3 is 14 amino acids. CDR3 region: CASSQETGPETQYF. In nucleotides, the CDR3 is TGCGCCAGCAGCCAAGAAACAGGGCCGGAGACCCAGTACTTC.

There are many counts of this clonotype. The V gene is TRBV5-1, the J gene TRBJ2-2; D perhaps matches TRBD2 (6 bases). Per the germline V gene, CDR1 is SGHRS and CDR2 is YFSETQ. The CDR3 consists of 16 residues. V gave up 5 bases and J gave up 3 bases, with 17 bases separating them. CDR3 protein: CASRPGRGSDTGELFF. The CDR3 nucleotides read TGCGCCAGCAGGCCCGGGCGGGGTTCGGACACCGGGGAGCTGTTTTTT.

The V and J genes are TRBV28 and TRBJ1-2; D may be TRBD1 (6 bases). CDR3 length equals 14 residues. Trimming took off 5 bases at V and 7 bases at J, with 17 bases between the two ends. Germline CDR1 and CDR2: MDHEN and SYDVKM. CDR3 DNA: TGTGCCAGCAGTGAAGTAGGGGGGACGGTTGGCTACACCTTC. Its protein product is CASSEVGGTVGYTF.

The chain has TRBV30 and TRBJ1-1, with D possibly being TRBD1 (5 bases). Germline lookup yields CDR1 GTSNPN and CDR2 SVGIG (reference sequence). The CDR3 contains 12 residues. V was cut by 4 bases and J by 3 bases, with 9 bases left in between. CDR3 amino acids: CAWNGGYTEAFF. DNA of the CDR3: TGTGCCTGGAACGGGGGGTACACTGAAGCTTTCTTT.

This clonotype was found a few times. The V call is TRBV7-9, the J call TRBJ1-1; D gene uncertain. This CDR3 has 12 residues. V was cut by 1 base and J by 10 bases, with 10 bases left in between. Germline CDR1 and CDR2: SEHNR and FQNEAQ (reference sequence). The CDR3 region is CASSLDPTRAFF. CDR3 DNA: TGTGCCAGCAGCTTAGACCCCACTAGAGCTTTCTTT.

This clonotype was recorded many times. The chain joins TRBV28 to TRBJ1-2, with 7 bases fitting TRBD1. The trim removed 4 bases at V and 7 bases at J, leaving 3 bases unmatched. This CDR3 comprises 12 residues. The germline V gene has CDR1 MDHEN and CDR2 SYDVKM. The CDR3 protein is CASSSTGRGYTF. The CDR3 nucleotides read TGTGCCAGCAGTTCGACAGGGCGTGGCTACACCTTC.

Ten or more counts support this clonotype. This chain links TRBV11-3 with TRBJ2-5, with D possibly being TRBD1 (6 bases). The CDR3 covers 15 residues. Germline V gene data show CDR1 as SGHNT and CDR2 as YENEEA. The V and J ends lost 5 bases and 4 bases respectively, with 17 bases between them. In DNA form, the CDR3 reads TGTGCCAGCAGCGCCGGGACAAACGGCGGAGAGACCCAGTACTTC. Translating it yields CASSAGTNGGETQYF.

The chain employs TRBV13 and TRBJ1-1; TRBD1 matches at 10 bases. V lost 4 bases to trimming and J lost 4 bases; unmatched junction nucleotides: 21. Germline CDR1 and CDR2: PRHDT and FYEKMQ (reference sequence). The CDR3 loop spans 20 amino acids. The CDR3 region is CASSSRDRGPNGPIGTEAFF. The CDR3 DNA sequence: TGTGCCAGCAGCTCCCGGGACAGGGGCCCGAACGGCCCTATAGGCACTGAAGCTTTCTTT.

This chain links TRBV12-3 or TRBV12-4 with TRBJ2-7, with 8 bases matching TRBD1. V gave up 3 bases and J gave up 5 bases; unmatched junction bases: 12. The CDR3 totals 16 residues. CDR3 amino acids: CASSFTGTGSFNEQYF. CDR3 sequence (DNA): TGTGCCAGCAGTTTTACCGGGACAGGTTCGTTTAACGAGCAGTACTTC.

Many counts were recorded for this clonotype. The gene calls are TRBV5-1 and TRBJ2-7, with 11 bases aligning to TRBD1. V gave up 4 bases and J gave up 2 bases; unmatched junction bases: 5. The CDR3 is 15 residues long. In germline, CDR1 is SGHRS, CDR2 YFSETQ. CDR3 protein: CASSTGTGGTYEQYF. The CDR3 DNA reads TGCGCCAGCAGCACGGGGACAGGGGGTACCTACGAGCAGTACTTC.

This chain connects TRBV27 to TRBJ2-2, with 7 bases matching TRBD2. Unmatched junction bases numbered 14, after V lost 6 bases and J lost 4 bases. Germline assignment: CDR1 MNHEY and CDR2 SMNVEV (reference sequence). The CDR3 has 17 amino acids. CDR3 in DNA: TGTGCCAGCAGCTCACGAGGGTCTAGCGGCCTCACCGGGGAGCTGTTTTTT. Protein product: CASSSRGSSGLTGELFF.

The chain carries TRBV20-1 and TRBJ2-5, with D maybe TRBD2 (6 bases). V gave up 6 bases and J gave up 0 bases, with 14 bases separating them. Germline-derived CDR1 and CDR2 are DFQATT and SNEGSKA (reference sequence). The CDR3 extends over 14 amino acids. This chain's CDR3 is CSAPRRDYQETQYF. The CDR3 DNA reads TGCAGTGCCCCTAGGCGGGACTACCAAGAGACCCAGTACTTC.

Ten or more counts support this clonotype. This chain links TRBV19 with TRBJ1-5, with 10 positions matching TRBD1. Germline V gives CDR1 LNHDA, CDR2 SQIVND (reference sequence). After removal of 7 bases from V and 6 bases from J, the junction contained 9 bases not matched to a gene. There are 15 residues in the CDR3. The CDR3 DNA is TGTGCCAGTAACCCCCGGGACAGGGGCAGTCAGCCCCAGCATTTT. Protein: CASNPRDRGSQPQHF.

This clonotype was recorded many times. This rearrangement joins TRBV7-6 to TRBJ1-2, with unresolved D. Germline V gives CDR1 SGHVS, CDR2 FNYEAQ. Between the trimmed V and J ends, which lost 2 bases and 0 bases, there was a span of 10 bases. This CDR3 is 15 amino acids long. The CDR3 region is CASSLYGLANYGYTF. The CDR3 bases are TGTGCCAGCAGCTTATACGGCCTTGCTAACTATGGCTACACCTTC.

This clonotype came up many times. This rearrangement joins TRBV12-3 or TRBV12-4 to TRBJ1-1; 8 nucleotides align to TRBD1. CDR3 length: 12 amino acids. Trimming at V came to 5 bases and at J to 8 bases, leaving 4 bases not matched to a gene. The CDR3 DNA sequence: TGTGCCAGCAGTCTAGGACAGGGAGAAGCTTTCTTT. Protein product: CASSLGQGEAFF.

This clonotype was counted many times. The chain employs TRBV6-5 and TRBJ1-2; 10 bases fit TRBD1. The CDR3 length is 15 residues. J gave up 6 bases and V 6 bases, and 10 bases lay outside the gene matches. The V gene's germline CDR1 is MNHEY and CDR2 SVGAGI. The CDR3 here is CASSPGRDRGNGYTF. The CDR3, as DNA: TGTGCCAGCAGCCCCGGGCGGGACAGGGGTAATGGCTACACCTTC.

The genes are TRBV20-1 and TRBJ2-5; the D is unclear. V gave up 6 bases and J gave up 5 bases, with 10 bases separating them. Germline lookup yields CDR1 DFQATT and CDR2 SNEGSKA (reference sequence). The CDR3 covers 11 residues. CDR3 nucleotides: TGCAGTGCGCCCATCTGGGAGACCCAGTACTTC. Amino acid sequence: CSAPIWETQYF.

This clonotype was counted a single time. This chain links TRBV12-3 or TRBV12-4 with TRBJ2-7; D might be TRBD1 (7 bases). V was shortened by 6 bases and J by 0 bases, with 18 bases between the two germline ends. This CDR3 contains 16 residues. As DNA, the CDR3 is TGTGCCAGCAGCTCGCAGGGGGAGGTACCCTCCTACGAGCAGTACTTC. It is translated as CASSSQGEVPSYEQYF.

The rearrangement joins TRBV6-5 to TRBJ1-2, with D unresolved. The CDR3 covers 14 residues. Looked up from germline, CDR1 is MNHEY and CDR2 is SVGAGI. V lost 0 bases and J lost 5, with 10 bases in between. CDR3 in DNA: TGTGCCAGCAGTTACTCAGGAGGCGTTTATGGCTACACCTTC. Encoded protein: CASSYSGGVYGYTF.

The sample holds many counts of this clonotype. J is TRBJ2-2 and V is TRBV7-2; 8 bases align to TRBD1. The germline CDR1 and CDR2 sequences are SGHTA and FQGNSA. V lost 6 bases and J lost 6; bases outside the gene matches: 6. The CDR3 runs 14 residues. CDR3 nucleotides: TGTGCCAGCAGGGAGACAGGGGCGGCCGGGGAGCTGTTTTTT. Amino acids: CASRETGAAGELFF.